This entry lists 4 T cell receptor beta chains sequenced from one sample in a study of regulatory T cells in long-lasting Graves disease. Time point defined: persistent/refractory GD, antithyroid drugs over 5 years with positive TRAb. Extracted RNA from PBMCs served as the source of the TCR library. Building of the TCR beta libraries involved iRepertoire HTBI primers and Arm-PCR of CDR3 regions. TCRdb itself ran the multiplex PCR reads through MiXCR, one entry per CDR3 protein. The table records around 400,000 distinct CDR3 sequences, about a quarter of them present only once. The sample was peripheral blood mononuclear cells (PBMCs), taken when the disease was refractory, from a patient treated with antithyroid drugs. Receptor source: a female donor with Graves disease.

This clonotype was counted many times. CDR3 amino acids: CASLPGTGPGTEAFF. The CDR3, as DNA: TGTGCCAGCTTACCCGGGACAGGGCCGGGCACTGAAGCTTTCTTT. The V call is TRBV2, the J call TRBJ1-1, with 9 bases that match TRBD1. J gave up 4 bases and V 8 bases, and 11 bases lay outside the gene matches. Looked up from germline, CDR1 is SNHLY and CDR2 is FYNNEI. The CDR3 is 15 residues long.

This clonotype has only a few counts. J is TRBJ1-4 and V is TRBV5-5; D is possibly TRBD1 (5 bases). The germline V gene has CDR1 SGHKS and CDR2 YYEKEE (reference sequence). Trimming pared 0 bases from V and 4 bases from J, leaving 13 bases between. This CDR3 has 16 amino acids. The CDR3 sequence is CASSLGTGTINEKLFF. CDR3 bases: TGTGCCAGCAGCTTGGGTACCGGGACGATTAATGAAAAACTGTTTTTT.

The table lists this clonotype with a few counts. The CDR3 sequence is CASSAARGRNTEAFF. CDR3 nucleotide sequence: TGTGCCAGCAGTGCCGCGAGAGGGAGGAACACTGAAGCTTTCTTT. The rearrangement joins TRBV27 to TRBJ1-1; D uncertain. This CDR3 region has 15 residues. Germline lookup yields CDR1 MNHEY and CDR2 SMNVEV (reference sequence). Trimming pared 5 bases from V and 1 base from J, leaving 14 bases between.

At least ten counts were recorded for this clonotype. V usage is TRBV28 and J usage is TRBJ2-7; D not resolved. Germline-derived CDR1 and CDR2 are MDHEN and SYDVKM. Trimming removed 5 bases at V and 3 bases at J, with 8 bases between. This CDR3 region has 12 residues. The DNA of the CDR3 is TGTGCCAGCAGTCGAGCCGGCTACGAGCAGTACTTC. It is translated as CASSRAGYEQYF. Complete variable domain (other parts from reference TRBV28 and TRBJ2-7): DVKVTQSSRYLVKRTGEKVFLECVQDMDHENMFWYRQDPGLGLRLIYFSYDVKMKEKGDIPEGYSVSREKKERFSLILESASTNQTSMYLCASSRAGYEQYFGPGTRLTVT.